This record covers a single T cell receptor beta chain. The antigen is undetermined. This sample is part of a study of CD8 T cells in Susac syndrome. Study outcomes and limitations: The relatively small number of individuals in the TCR sequencing and HLA analysis was acknowledged by the study.

RNA amounts of about 0.45 to 1 ug underwent reverse transcription with random hexamers. TCRdb fed the immunoSEQ multiplex PCR reads into MiXCR, producing one record per CDR3 protein. The sample consists of about 300,000 distinct CDR3 sequences, roughly 85% of them appearing once. The germline V gene encodes CDR1 MNHEY and CDR2 SMNVEV (reference sequence). The CDR3 loop spans 14 amino acids. With 8 bases clipped from V and 4 bases from J, the junction kept 7 bases outside the gene matches. The TCR originated in a human donor with multiple sclerosis. The rearrangement joins TRBV27 to TRBJ1-2; 10 bases align to TRBD1. Sequencing was performed on CD8+ T cells from PBMCs. CDR3 sequence reads: CASQGGTGAYGYTF. The DNA of the CDR3 is TGTGCCAGCCAAGGGGGGACAGGGGCCTATGGCTACACCTTC.